Below are 2 T cell receptor beta chains sequenced from a single sample in a study of blood T cells in healthy people across ages. Alongside a J-beta primer mix, a sample-barcoded 5' primer served in a second PCR lasting about 7 to 11 cycles. TCRdb re-called the 5' RACE reads with MiXCR, one entry per CDR3 protein. The sample comprises some 1.5 million distinct CDR3 sequences, 42% of which are singletons, and just over 4% rests with the top ten. The sample consisted of blood. The receptors here all came from a woman younger than 30 in good health.

The V call is TRBV7-2, the J call TRBJ2-1, with a possible D match to TRBD2 (5 bases). Trimming stripped 5 bases from V and 3 bases from J, with 17 bases between. The V gene's germline CDR1 is SGHTA and CDR2 FQGNSA. The CDR3 has 16 amino acids. The CDR3 bases are TGTGCCAGCAGCCCCCTCGAAGGGAGACACTACAATGAGCAGTTCTTC. Translating it yields CASSPLEGRHYNEQFF.

The chain combines TRBV12-3 or TRBV12-4 with TRBJ2-5, with TRBD2 matching 13 bases. V shed 4 bases, J shed 4 bases, and the junction held 9 bases outside the gene matches. This CDR3 is built from 17 residues. In nucleotides, the CDR3 is TGTGCCAGCAGTTCGGGACTAGCGGGGCGGGAGGGAGAGACCCAGTACTTC. It yields the protein CASSSGLAGREGETQYF.